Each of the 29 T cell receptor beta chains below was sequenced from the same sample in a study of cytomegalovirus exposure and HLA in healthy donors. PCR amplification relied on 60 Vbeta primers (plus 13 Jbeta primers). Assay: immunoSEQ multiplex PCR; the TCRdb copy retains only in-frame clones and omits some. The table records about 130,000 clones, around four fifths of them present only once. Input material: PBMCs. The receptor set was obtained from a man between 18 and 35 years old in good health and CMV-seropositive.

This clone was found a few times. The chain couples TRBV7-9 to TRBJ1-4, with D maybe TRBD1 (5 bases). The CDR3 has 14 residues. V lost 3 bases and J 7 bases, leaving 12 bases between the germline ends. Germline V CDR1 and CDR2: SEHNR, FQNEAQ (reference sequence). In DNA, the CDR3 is TGTGCCAGCAGCTTCTCGGGGGGAGGTGAAAAACTGTTTTTT. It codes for CASSFSGGGEKLFF.

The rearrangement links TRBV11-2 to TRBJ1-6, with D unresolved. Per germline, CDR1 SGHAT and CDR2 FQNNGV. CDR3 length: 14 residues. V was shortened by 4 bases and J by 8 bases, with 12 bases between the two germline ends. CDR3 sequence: CASSSDYIDSPLHF. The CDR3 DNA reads TGTGCCAGCAGCTCCGATTACATCGATTCACCCCTCCACTTT.

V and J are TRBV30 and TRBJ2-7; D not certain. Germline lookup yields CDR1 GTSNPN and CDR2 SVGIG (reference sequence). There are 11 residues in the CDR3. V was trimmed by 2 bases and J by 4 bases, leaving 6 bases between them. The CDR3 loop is CAWSRAYEQYF. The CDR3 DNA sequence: TGTGCCTGGAGTCGCGCTTACGAGCAGTACTTC.

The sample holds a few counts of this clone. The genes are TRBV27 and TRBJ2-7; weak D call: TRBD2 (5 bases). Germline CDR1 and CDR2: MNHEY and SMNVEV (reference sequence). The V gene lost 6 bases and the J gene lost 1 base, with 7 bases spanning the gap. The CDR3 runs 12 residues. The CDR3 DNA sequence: TGTGCCAGCAGCCGGGATTCCTACGAGCAGTACTTC. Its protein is CASSRDSYEQYF.

The CDR3 reads CASSLAGANQETQYF. Here the CDR3 DNA reads TGTGCCAGCAGTTTAGCGGGGGCCAACCAAGAGACCCAGTACTTC. The chain recombines TRBV27 with TRBJ2-7, with a tentative D call TRBD2 (7 bases). The J call may be wrong; the DNA end is better matched by TRBJ2-5. Per germline, CDR1 MNHEY and CDR2 SMNVEV (reference sequence). The CDR3 is 15 amino acids.

CDR3 region: CASSERGQGAWNEQFF. The DNA for the CDR3 is TGTGCCAGCAGTGAAAGGGGTCAGGGGGCTTGGAATGAGCAGTTCTTC. This chain uses TRBV6-1 with TRBJ2-1; 8 nucleotides line up with TRBD1. This CDR3 contains 16 residues. Unmatched junction bases numbered 10, after V lost 2 bases and J lost 7 bases. Germline V lookup: CDR1 MNHNS, CDR2 SASEGT.

The CDR3 DNA sequence: TGTGCCTGGACCCTGACAGGGACAGTCTACGAGCAGTACTTC. It translates to CAWTLTGTVYEQYF. This chain connects TRBV30 to TRBJ2-7, with 7 bases identical to TRBD1. Germline loops: CDR1 GTSNPN, CDR2 SVGIG (reference sequence). The CDR3 runs 14 residues. V dropped 4 bases and J dropped 3; count of bases not matched to a gene: 9.

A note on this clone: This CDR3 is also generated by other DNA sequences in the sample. The CDR3 sequence: CASSVVGTGGTEAFF. CDR3 DNA sequence: TGTGCCAGCAGCGTAGTAGGGACAGGGGGGACTGAAGCTTTCTTT. The V gene is TRBV9, the J gene TRBJ1-1; 11 bases fit TRBD1. The CDR3 contains 15 residues. After removal of 0 bases from V and 5 bases from J, the junction contained 3 bases not matched to a gene. From germline, CDR1 is SGDLS and CDR2 YYNGEE.

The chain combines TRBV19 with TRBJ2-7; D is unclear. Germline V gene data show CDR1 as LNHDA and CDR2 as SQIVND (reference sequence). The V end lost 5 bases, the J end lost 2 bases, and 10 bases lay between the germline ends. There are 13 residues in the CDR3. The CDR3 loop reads CASSRSGTYEQYF. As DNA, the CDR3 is TGTGCCAGTAGTCGATCAGGAACCTACGAGCAGTACTTC.

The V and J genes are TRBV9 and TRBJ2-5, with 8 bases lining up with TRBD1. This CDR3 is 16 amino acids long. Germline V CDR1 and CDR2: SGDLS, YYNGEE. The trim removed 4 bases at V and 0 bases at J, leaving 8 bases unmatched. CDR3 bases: TGTGCCAGCAGCCCTCGACAGGGGCAGGACCAAGAGACCCAGTACTTC. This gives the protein CASSPRQGQDQETQYF.

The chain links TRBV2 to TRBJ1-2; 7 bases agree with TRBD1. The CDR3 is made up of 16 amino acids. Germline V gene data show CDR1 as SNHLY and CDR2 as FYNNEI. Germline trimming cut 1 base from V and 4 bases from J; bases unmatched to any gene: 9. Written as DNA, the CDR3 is TGTGCCAGCAGTGAAGGCCCTGGGACAGACTCCTATGGCTACACCTTC. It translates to CASSEGPGTDSYGYTF.

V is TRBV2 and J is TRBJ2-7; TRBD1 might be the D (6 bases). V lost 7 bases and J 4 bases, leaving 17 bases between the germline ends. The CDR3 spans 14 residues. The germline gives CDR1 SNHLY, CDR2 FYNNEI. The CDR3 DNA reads TGTGCCAGCACCCCGGGACGGCAGGGGTACGAGCAGTACTTC. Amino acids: CASTPGRQGYEQYF.

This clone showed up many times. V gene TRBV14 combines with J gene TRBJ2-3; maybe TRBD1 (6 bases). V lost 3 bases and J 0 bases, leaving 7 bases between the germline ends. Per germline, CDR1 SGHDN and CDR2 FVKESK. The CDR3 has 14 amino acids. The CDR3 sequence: CASSQGASTDTQYF. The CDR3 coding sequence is TGTGCCAGCAGCCAGGGGGCTAGCACAGATACGCAGTATTTT.

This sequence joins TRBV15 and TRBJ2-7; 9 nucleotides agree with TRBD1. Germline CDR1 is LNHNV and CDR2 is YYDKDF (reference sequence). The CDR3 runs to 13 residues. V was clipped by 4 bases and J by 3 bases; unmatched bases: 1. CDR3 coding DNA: TGTGCCACCAGCAAGGACAGGGGCTACGAGCAGTACTTC. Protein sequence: CATSKDRGYEQYF.

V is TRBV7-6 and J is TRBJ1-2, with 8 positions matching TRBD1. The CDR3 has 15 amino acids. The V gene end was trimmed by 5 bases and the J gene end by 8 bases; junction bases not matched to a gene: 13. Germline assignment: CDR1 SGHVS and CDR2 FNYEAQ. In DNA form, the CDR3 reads TGTGCCAGCAGCAAATCCATGACAGGGGTCAGCGGCTACACCTTC. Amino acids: CASSKSMTGVSGYTF.

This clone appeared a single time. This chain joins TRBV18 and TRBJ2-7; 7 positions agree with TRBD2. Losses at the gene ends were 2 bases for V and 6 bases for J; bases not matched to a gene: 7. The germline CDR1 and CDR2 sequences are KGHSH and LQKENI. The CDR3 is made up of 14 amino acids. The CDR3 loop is CASSPGGGNPEQYF. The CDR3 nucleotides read TGTGCCAGCTCACCAGGGGGGGGAAACCCCGAGCAGTACTTC.

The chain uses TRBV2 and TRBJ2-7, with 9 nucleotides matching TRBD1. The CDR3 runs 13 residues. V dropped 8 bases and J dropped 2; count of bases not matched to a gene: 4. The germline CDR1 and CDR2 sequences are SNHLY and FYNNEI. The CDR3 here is CASGQGFTYEQYF. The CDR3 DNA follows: TGTGCCAGCGGACAGGGGTTTACCTACGAGCAGTACTTC.

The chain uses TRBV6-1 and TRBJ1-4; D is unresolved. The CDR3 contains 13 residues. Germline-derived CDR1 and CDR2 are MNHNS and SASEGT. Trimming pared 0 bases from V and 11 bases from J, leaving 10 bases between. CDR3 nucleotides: TGTGCCAGCAGTGAAGCGGCGACACCGAAACTGTTTTTT. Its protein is CASSEAATPKLFF.

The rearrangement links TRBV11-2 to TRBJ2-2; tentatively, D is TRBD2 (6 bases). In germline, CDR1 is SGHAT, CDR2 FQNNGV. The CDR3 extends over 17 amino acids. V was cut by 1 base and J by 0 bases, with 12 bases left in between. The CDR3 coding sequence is TGTGCCAGCAGCTTAGTGGCGGGACTCGCGAACACCGGGGAGCTGTTTTTT. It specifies CASSLVAGLANTGELFF. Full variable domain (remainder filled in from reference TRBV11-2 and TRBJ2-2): EAGVAQSPRYKIIEKRQSVAFWCNPISGHATLYWYQQILGQGPKLLIQFQNNGVVDDSQLPKDRFSAERLKGVDSTLKIQPAKLEDSAVYLCASSLVAGLANTGELFFGEGSRLTVL.

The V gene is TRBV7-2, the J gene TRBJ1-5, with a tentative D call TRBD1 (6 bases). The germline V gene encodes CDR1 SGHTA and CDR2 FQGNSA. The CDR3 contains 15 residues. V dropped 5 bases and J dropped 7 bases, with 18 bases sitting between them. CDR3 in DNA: TGTGCCAGCAGCCCCGGGGTAGTCCAGGGGCAGCCCCAGCATTTT. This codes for CASSPGVVQGQPQHF. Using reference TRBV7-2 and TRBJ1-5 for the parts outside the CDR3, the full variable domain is GAGVSQSPSNKVTEKGKDVELRCDPISGHTALYWYRQSLGQGLEFLIYFQGNSAPDKSGLPSDRFSAERTGGSVSTLTIQRTQQEDSAVYLCASSPGVVQGQPQHFGDGTRLSIL.

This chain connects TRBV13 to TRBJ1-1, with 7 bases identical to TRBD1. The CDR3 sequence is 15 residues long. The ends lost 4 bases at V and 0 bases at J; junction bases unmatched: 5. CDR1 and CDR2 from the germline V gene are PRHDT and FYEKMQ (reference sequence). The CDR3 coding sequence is TGTGCCAGCAGCTACGGGGACAGACTGAACACTGAAGCTTTCTTT. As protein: CASSYGDRLNTEAFF. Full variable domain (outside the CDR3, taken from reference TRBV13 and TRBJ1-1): AAGVIQSPRHLIKEKRETATLKCYPIPRHDTVYWYQQGPGQDPQFLISFYEKMQSDKGSIPDRFSAQQFSDYHSELNMSSLELGDSALYFCASSYGDRLNTEAFFGQGTRLTVV.

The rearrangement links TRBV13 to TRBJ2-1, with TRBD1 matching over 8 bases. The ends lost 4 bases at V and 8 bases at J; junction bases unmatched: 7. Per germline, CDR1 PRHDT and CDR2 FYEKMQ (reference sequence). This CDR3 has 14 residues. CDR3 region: CASSSRTGSDEQFF. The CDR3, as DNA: TGTGCCAGCAGCTCCCGGACAGGGTCCGATGAGCAGTTCTTC. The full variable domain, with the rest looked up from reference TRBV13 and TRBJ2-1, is AAGVIQSPRHLIKEKRETATLKCYPIPRHDTVYWYQQGPGQDPQFLISFYEKMQSDKGSIPDRFSAQQFSDYHSELNMSSLELGDSALYFCASSSRTGSDEQFFGPGTRLTVL.

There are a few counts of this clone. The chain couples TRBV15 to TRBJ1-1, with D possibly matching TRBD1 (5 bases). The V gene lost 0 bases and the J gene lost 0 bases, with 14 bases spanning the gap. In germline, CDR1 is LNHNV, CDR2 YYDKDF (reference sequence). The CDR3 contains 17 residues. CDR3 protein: CATSRETASLMNTEAFF. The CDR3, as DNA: TGTGCCACCAGCAGAGAGACAGCCTCCCTGATGAACACTGAAGCTTTCTTT.

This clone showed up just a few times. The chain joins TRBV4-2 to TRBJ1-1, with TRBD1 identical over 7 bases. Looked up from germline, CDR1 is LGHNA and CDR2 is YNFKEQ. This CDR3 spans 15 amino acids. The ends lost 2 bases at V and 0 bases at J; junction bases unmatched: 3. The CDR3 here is CASSQPDRLNTEAFF. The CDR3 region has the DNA TGTGCCAGCAGCCAACCGGACAGGCTGAACACTGAAGCTTTCTTT.

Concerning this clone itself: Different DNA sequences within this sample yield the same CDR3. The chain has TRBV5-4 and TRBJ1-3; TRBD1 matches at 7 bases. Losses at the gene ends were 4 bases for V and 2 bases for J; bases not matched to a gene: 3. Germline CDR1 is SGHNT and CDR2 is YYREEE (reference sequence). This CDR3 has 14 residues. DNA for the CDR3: TGTGCCAGCAGCCTAGACAGGGCTGGAAACACCATATATTTT. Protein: CASSLDRAGNTIYF.

The CDR3 protein is CASSLGLESYEQFF. As DNA, the CDR3 is TGCGCCAGCAGCTTGGGACTAGAATCCTACGAGCAGTTCTTC. The chain joins TRBV5-1 to TRBJ2-1, with D perhaps TRBD2 (6 bases). V was cut by 0 bases and J by 10 bases, with 14 bases left in between. Germline loops: CDR1 SGHRS, CDR2 YFSETQ. The CDR3 is made up of 14 amino acids.

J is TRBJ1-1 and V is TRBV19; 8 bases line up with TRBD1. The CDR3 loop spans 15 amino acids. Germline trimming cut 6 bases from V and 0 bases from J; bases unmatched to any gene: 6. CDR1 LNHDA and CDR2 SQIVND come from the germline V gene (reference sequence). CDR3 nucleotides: TGTGCCAGTAGACCCGGACAGGGAATGAACACTGAAGCTTTCTTT. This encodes CASRPGQGMNTEAFF.

The DNA for the CDR3 is TGTGCCATCGCAGGGGAGACTGAAGCTTTCTTT. Amino acid sequence: CAIAGETEAFF. V and J are TRBV10-3 and TRBJ1-1; a weak D match, TRBD1 (6 bases). CDR3 length: 11 residues. The germline V gene encodes CDR1 ENHRY and CDR2 SYGVKD. V lost 8 bases to trimming and J lost 5 bases, with 9 bases between them.

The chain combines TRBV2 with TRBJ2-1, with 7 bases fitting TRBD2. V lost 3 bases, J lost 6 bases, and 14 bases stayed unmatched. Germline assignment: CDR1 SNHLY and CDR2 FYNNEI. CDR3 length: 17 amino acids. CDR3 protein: CASSEPVRGITCNEQFF. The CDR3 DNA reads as TGTGCCAGCAGTGAGCCGGTGCGGGGGATTACCTGCAATGAGCAGTTCTTC.